Listed here are 20 T cell receptor beta chains from one sample, sequenced in a study of cytomegalovirus exposure and HLA in healthy donors. The PCR employed 60 Vbeta primers together with 13 Jbeta primers. Assay used: immunoSEQ multiplex PCR; TCRdb lists only in-frame clones, some missing. The table lists approximately 130,000 clones, with roughly 2% in the top ten. Sequenced material: PBMCs. The receptors were gathered from a woman aged 55 to 70 in good health and CMV-seronegative.

The chain links TRBV7-3 to TRBJ2-2; D ambiguous. Between the trimmed V and J ends, which lost 5 bases and 6 bases, there was a span of 13 bases. The CDR3 has 14 amino acids. Per the germline V gene, CDR1 is SGHTA and CDR2 is FQGTGA. This CDR3 is CASSPSGPPGELFF. CDR3 sequence (DNA): TGTGCCAGCAGCCCTTCAGGCCCGCCCGGGGAGCTGTTTTTT.

This sequence joins TRBV5-4 and TRBJ2-1; no definite D call. The V and J ends lost 4 bases and 3 bases respectively, with 11 bases between them. CDR1 is SGHNT and CDR2 is YYREEE in the germline V gene (reference sequence). This CDR3 contains 14 residues. This CDR3 is CASSPPGSYNEQFF. The CDR3 region has the DNA TGTGCCAGCAGCCCGCCCGGTAGCTACAATGAGCAGTTCTTC.

This sequence joins TRBV19 and TRBJ1-1; D call uncertain. This CDR3 is built from 13 residues. V lost 1 base and J 10 bases, leaving 13 bases between the germline ends. Germline CDR1 LNHDA, CDR2 SQIVND (reference sequence). The CDR3 loop is CASSIALFGGAFF. The CDR3 DNA is TGTGCCAGTAGTATAGCCTTATTCGGTGGAGCTTTCTTT.

The chain is built from TRBV19 and TRBJ2-1; TRBD2 matches 13 bases. Per germline, CDR1 LNHDA and CDR2 SQIVND (reference sequence). The CDR3 runs to 16 residues. After removal of 6 bases from V and 3 bases from J, the junction contained 5 bases not matched to a gene. CDR3 DNA: TGTGCCAGTAGAGCGACTAGCGGGAGGTTCTACAATGAGCAGTTCTTC. Residues: CASRATSGRFYNEQFF.

With respect to this clone: The junction shows a germline mismatch at one end, possibly a read error. CDR3 DNA sequence: TGCAGCGTCGAAGGTGCAGGGGGCGAGGTCACCGGGGAGCTGTTTTTT. Translating it yields CSVEGAGGEVTGELFF. The chain links TRBV29-1 to TRBJ2-2, with TRBD1 matching 8 bases. CDR3 size: 16 residues. Germline V gives CDR1 SQVTM, CDR2 ANQGSEA.

The CDR3 spells CASSHTGAAFGNTIYF. Written as DNA, the CDR3 is TGTGCCAGCAGCCATACAGGGGCCGCCTTTGGAAACACCATATATTTT. The chain joins TRBV7-9 to TRBJ1-3, with 7 bases matching TRBD1. CDR1 and CDR2 from the germline V gene are SEHNR and FQNEAQ (reference sequence). V gave up 5 bases and J gave up 3 bases; unmatched junction bases: 10. This CDR3 comprises 16 residues.

The chain combines TRBV6-1 with TRBJ1-4, with unresolved D. Germline CDR1 reads MNHNS; CDR2 reads SASEGT. CDR3 length: 15 amino acids. Trimming cost V 0 bases and J 6 bases, with 11 bases left between them. This chain's CDR3 is CASSEAPAGYEKLFF. CDR3 bases: TGTGCCAGCAGTGAAGCCCCAGCGGGGTATGAAAAACTGTTTTTT.

The rearrangement joins TRBV5-5 to TRBJ1-5, with D possibly matching TRBD1 (5 bases). Germline V gene sequence: CDR1 SGHKS, CDR2 YYEKEE (reference sequence). This CDR3 is 15 amino acids long. Deletions cut 1 base from V and 2 bases from J, with 10 bases between. CDR3 DNA: TGTGCCAGCAGCTTGAGGGGTTGGCGCAATCAGCCCCAGCATTTT. Residues: CASSLRGWRNQPQHF.

As for this clone: The DNA is left out, because the CDR3 cannot be placed on it with certainty; the CDR3 is given as TCRdb lists it. V is TRBV9 and J is TRBJ1-2. From germline, CDR1 is SGDLS and CDR2 YYNGEE. The CDR3 has 15 residues if both end residues are counted. CDR3 protein: CASSVDFGEDYGYTF.

On this clone: Distinct nucleotide sequences in the sample also encode this CDR3. The V gene is TRBV5-1, the J gene TRBJ2-5; D ambiguous. Germline V lookup: CDR1 SGHRS, CDR2 YFSETQ. The CDR3 consists of 12 residues. V lost 4 bases, J lost 1 base, and 5 bases lay in between. CDR3 DNA: TGCGCCAGCAGCAGCTCCCAAGAGACCCAGTACTTC. It yields the protein CASSSSQETQYF. Using reference TRBV5-1 and TRBJ2-5 for the parts outside the CDR3, the full variable domain is KAGVTQTPRYLIKTRGQQVTLSCSPISGHRSVSWYQQTPGQGLQFLFEYFSETQRNKGNFPGRFSGRQFSNSRSEMNVSTLELGDSALYLCASSSSQETQYFGPGTRLLVL.

The V and J genes are TRBV10-3 and TRBJ1-3; a weak D match, TRBD1 (6 bases). Per germline, CDR1 ENHRY and CDR2 SYGVKD. V lost 10 bases and J lost 4, with 23 bases in between. The CDR3 sequence is 16 residues long. Here the CDR3 DNA reads TGTGCCACACAAAAACAGGGTTTTGATTCAGGAAACACCATATATTTT. Translation: CATQKQGFDSGNTIYF.

The chain is built from TRBV6-5 and TRBJ2-1; TRBD2 matches 11 bases. J was trimmed by 3 bases and V by 7 bases; bases with no gene match: 5. There are 15 residues in the CDR3. Per germline, CDR1 MNHEY and CDR2 SVGAGI. This CDR3 is CASISGTSGYNEQFF. CDR3 nucleotides: TGTGCCAGCATTTCCGGGACTAGCGGCTACAATGAGCAGTTCTTC.

The J gene is TRBJ1-2, the V gene TRBV5-6; D gene ambiguous. In germline, CDR1 is SGHDT, CDR2 YYEEEE. Trimming cost V 1 base and J 4 bases, with 11 bases left between them. The CDR3 contains 14 residues. The CDR3 DNA follows: TGTGCCAGCAGCTTGACTGGGCAGGTCTATGGCTACACCTTC. Amino acid sequence: CASSLTGQVYGYTF. Complete variable domain (other parts from reference TRBV5-6 and TRBJ1-2): DAGVTQSPTHLIKTRGQQVTLRCSPKSGHDTVSWYQQALGQGPQFIFQYYEEEERQRGNFPDRFSGHQFPNYSSELNVNALLLGDSALYLCASSLTGQVYGYTFGSGTRLTVV.

V is TRBV5-5 and J is TRBJ2-7, with D perhaps TRBD1 (5 bases). Per the germline V gene, CDR1 is SGHKS and CDR2 is YYEKEE (reference sequence). The CDR3 spans 15 residues. V was cut by 2 bases and J by 2 bases, with 14 bases left in between. The CDR3 loop reads CASSFWPDSAYEQYF. CDR3 bases: TGTGCCAGCAGCTTTTGGCCCGACAGTGCCTACGAGCAGTACTTC.

The chain combines TRBV4-1 with TRBJ2-1; 7 nucleotides agree with TRBD2. CDR1 is MGHRA and CDR2 is YSYEKL in the germline V gene. V lost 1 base and J lost 3; bases outside the gene matches: 6. CDR3 length equals 16 residues. CDR3 in DNA: TGCGCCAGCAGCCAAGGGGCTAGCGGATACTACAATGAGCAGTTCTTC. Translation: CASSQGASGYYNEQFF.

The rearrangement uses TRBV27 and TRBJ1-1; tentatively, D is TRBD1 (6 bases). V lost 4 bases and J 2 bases, leaving 11 bases between the germline ends. The germline V gene has CDR1 MNHEY and CDR2 SMNVEV (reference sequence). CDR3 length equals 14 residues. CDR3 sequence reads: CASSSYRDNTEAFF. The CDR3, as DNA: TGTGCCAGCAGTTCCTACAGGGATAACACTGAAGCTTTCTTT.

The chain employs TRBV6-6 and TRBJ2-7; 9 bases are shared with TRBD1. Germline V gives CDR1 MNHNY, CDR2 SVGAGI (reference sequence). This CDR3 comprises 15 residues. J was trimmed by 6 bases and V by 4 bases; bases with no gene match: 10. CDR3 region: CASSLQGARSREQYF. CDR3 coding DNA: TGTGCCAGCAGTTTACAGGGGGCACGGTCGCGCGAGCAGTACTTC.

The gene calls are TRBV2 and TRBJ2-2; tentative D call: TRBD2 (6 bases). Between the trimmed V and J ends, which lost 3 bases and 5 bases, there was a span of 16 bases. The CDR3 is 16 residues long. Per the germline V gene, CDR1 is SNHLY and CDR2 is FYNNEI. CDR3 in amino acids: CASSDRDSRLTGELFF. The CDR3 DNA follows: TGTGCCAGCAGTGACCGGGACTCCCGGTTGACCGGGGAGCTGTTTTTT. Using reference TRBV2 and TRBJ2-2 for the parts outside the CDR3, the full variable domain is EPEVTQTPSHQVTQMGQEVILRCVPISNHLYFYWYRQILGQKVEFLVSFYNNEISEKSEIFDDQFSVERPDGSNFTLKIRSTKLEDSAMYFCASSDRDSRLTGELFFGEGSRLTVL.

This chain connects TRBV11-2 to TRBJ2-3; the match to TRBD2 covers 7 bases. There are 11 residues in the CDR3. CDR1 SGHAT and CDR2 FQNNGV come from the germline V gene. This CDR3 is CASGGTDTQYF. CDR3 DNA sequence: TGTGCGTCGGGGGGAACAGATACGCAGTATTTT. Using reference TRBV11-2 and TRBJ2-3 for the parts outside the CDR3, the full variable domain is EAGVAQSPRYKIIEKRQSVAFWCNPISGHATLYWYQQILGQGPKLLIQFQNNGVVDDSQLPKDRFSAERLKGVDSTLKIQPAKLEDSAVYLCASGGTDTQYFGPGTRLTVL.

V gene TRBV18 combines with J gene TRBJ2-3; 9 bases line up with TRBD1. The V gene's germline CDR1 is KGHSH and CDR2 LQKENI. The CDR3 is made up of 15 amino acids. After removal of 6 bases from V and 5 bases from J, the junction contained 9 bases not matched to a gene. The CDR3 bases are TGTGCCAGCTCCTCCGGGACAGGGTACGAAGATACGCAGTATTTT. It yields the protein CASSSGTGYEDTQYF. The variable domain in full, with the rest retrieved from reference TRBV18 and TRBJ2-3, is NAGVMQNPRHLVRRRGQEARLRCSPMKGHSHVYWYRQLPEEGLKFMVYLQKENIIDESGMPKERFSAEFPKEGPSILRIQQVVRGDSAAYFCASSSGTGYEDTQYFGPGTRLTVL.